The clone carrying this T cell receptor (beta chain) was observed a handful of times. Germline values: CDR1 SGHRS, CDR2 YFSETQ. Trimming took off 2 bases at V and 3 bases at J, with 14 bases between the two ends. This CDR3 is 15 amino acids long. This sample stems from a study of T-cell reconstitution after alpha-beta-depleted transplantation in children. Unique molecular identifiers tagged the TCRbeta library. TCRdb used MiXCR to reprocess the PCR reads, holding one entry per CDR3 protein. The sample comprises about 610,000 distinct CDR3 sequences, over 9.5% of which are singletons, and 4% rests with the top ten.

The specimen was PBMCs from the stem cell graft donor, collected from the stem cell graft. The chain is built from TRBV5-1 and TRBJ1-1; D is undetermined. The clonotype originates from a human donor who donated a stem cell graft to a child with acute myeloid leukemia. The DNA of the CDR3 is TGCGCCAGCAGCTTTTCAGGCGGGGAATACACTGAAGCTTTCTTT. Translation: CASSFSGGEYTEAFF.